These 12 T cell receptor beta chains share one sample of origin, sequenced in a study of cytomegalovirus exposure and HLA in healthy donors. Measured with immunoSEQ multiplex PCR; TCRdb has only the in-frame clones, and not every one. The sample yields tens of thousands of clones, around 94% seen once. The sequencing input was PBMCs. These receptors were obtained from a young woman in good health and CMV-seronegative.

This chain links TRBV28 with TRBJ1-5; no clear D gene. The CDR3 consists of 15 residues. V was pared by 3 bases and J by 8 bases, with 17 bases between. Germline assignment: CDR1 MDHEN and CDR2 SYDVKM. The CDR3 loop is CASSLRGFSVEPQHF. Written as DNA, the CDR3 is TGTGCCAGCAGTTTGAGAGGTTTCTCTGTAGAGCCCCAGCATTTT.

The chain has TRBV5-1 and TRBJ2-2, with 11 bases lining up with TRBD1. Germline V CDR1 and CDR2: SGHRS, YFSETQ. The CDR3 contains 19 residues. Trimming took 4 bases from V and 3 from J; bases not matched to a gene: 14. CDR3 sequence reads: CASSPSSRDRGRDTGELFF. The CDR3 DNA follows: TGCGCCAGCAGCCCTTCGTCCCGGGACAGGGGGAGGGACACCGGGGAGCTGTTTTTT.

The V call is TRBV11-2, the J call TRBJ2-1; D remains unclear. Germline CDR1 SGHAT, CDR2 FQNNGV. The CDR3 is 14 residues long. V lost 0 bases and J 5 bases, leaving 8 bases between the germline ends. As DNA, the CDR3 is TGTGCCAGCAGCTTAGATAACGCGAACAATGAGCAGTTCTTC. Protein: CASSLDNANNEQFF.

The CDR3 bases are TGTGCCAGCAGCTTAGATCCGGGCCGAGGGGCCAAAAACATTCAGTACTTC. Protein product: CASSLDPGRGAKNIQYF. The V gene is TRBV11-2, the J gene TRBJ2-4, with D perhaps matching TRBD2 (5 bases). With 0 bases removed from V and 1 base from J, the gap between germline ends came to 13 bases. CDR3 length: 17 amino acids. Germline V gene data show CDR1 as SGHAT and CDR2 as FQNNGV.

The rearrangement joins TRBV11-2 to TRBJ1-2, with D uncertain. With 4 bases removed from V and 3 bases from J, the gap between germline ends came to 18 bases. CDR1 is SGHAT and CDR2 is FQNNGV in the germline V gene. CDR3 length equals 16 residues. The CDR3 nucleotides read TGTGCCAGCAGCTCAGTTGTTGTGGGCGTAGACTATGGCTACACCTTC. This codes for CASSSVVVGVDYGYTF.

V and J are TRBV5-4 and TRBJ2-1, with TRBD2 matching over 7 bases. Germline-derived CDR1 and CDR2 are SGHNT and YYREEE (reference sequence). The CDR3 loop spans 16 amino acids. The V gene end was trimmed by 2 bases and the J gene end by 5 bases; junction bases not matched to a gene: 10. This CDR3 reads CASSFSSGTENNEQFF. CDR3 DNA: TGTGCCAGCAGCTTCAGCAGCGGGACCGAAAACAATGAGCAGTTCTTC. Drawing the rest from reference TRBV5-4 and TRBJ2-1, the complete variable domain is ETGVTQSPTHLIKTRGQQVTLRCSSQSGHNTVSWYQQALGQGPQFIFQYYREEENGRGNFPPRFSGLQFPNYSSELNVNALELDDSALYLCASSFSSGTENNEQFFGPGTRLTVL.

This chain uses TRBV5-6 with TRBJ1-4; no reliable D call. V was pared by 4 bases and J by 7 bases, with 14 bases between. This CDR3 contains 14 residues. CDR1 and CDR2 (germline): SGHDT, YYEEEE. The CDR3 loop is CASSPLTAGEKLFF. In nucleotides, the CDR3 is TGTGCCAGCAGCCCGTTAACGGCGGGTGAAAAACTGTTTTTT.

CDR3 in amino acids: CASSQEPPATGRDTQYF. Written as DNA, the CDR3 is TGCGCCAGCAGCCAAGAACCACCAGCGACAGGTAGAGATACGCAGTATTTT. The V call is TRBV4-1, the J call TRBJ2-3; D is possibly TRBD1 (6 bases). The CDR3 is 17 amino acids. Germline V gene data show CDR1 as MGHRA and CDR2 as YSYEKL. V lost 0 bases to trimming and J lost 5 bases, with 18 bases between them.

This rearrangement joins TRBV9 to TRBJ1-6, with 7 bases lining up with TRBD1. After removal of 6 bases from V and 9 bases from J, the junction contained 6 bases not matched to a gene. CDR1 and CDR2 (germline): SGDLS, YYNGEE. The CDR3 extends over 13 amino acids. The CDR3 coding sequence is TGTGCCAGCACCGACAGGGTTGGTTCACCCCTCCACTTT. Protein: CASTDRVGSPLHF.

The V and J genes are TRBV7-2 and TRBJ2-7, with D hard to call. Germline loops: CDR1 SGHTA, CDR2 FQGNSA. V lost 7 bases, J lost 7 bases, and 17 bases lay in between. This CDR3 is 13 amino acids long. The CDR3 DNA reads as TGTGCCAGCACCGCCCCCGGGTCCGCAGAGCAGTACTTC. The encoded protein is CASTAPGSAEQYF. Variable domain in full (rest from reference TRBV7-2 and TRBJ2-7): GAGVSQSPSNKVTEKGKDVELRCDPISGHTALYWYRQSLGQGLEFLIYFQGNSAPDKSGLPSDRFSAERTGGSVSTLTIQRTQQEDSAVYLCASTAPGSAEQYFGPGTRLTVT.

The table lists this clone with a count of one. The rearrangement uses TRBV11-1 and TRBJ2-5, with D maybe TRBD2 (6 bases). There are 14 residues in the CDR3. Trimming removed 5 bases at V and 2 bases at J, with 12 bases between. Germline V gene sequence: CDR1 SGHAT, CDR2 FQDESV (reference sequence). The CDR3: CASSRGTPQETQYF. The CDR3 DNA follows: TGTGCCAGCAGCCGGGGGACTCCTCAAGAGACCCAGTACTTC.

The J gene is TRBJ1-3, the V gene TRBV11-1; 9 positions match TRBD1. CDR1 SGHAT and CDR2 FQDESV come from the germline V gene (reference sequence). After removal of 4 bases from V and 1 base from J, the junction contained 5 bases not matched to a gene. The CDR3 contains 16 residues. CDR3 amino acids: CASSSSDRGSGNTIYF. As DNA, the CDR3 is TGTGCCAGCAGCTCATCGGACAGGGGTTCTGGAAACACCATATATTTT. Filled out from reference TRBV11-1 and TRBJ1-3, the complete variable domain reads EAEVAQSPRYKITEKSQAVAFWCDPISGHATLYWYRQILGQGPELLVQFQDESVVDDSQLPKDRFSAERLKGVDSTLKIQPAELGDSAMYLCASSSSDRGSGNTIYFGEGSWLTVV.